The source of this T cell receptor beta chain is a study of blood T cell repertoires in COVID-19. Across the study: The United States, Italy and Spain were the sources of the acute and convalescent COVID-19 samples.

Participants were aged 18 to 89 years, lived in 20 to 30 US areas, and enrolled virtually. This clone was counted only a few times. The V end lost 3 bases, the J end lost 0 bases, and 11 bases lay between the germline ends. Germline values: CDR1 LNHDA, CDR2 SQIVND (reference sequence). The CDR3 sequence is 15 residues long. Original methodology: Nucleated cell counts were estimated from reference gene primer amplification. Sequenced by immunoSEQ multiplex PCR; TCRdb stores in-frame clones only, minus some. That table supplies the V and J calls and clone size; D and trimming were determined from the DNA. Altogether 190,000 or so clones are present, roughly 77% being singletons, with the ten largest covering about 9.3%.

This receptor was identified in a middle-aged man who had recovered from COVID-19. Material for sequencing was PBMCs or T cells enriched from blood (not recorded which). The rearrangement uses TRBV19 and TRBJ1-1, with a weak D call TRBD1 (5 bases). The chain's CDR3 is CASSISTALNTEAFF. CDR3 nucleotides: TGTGCCAGTAGTATTTCGACAGCCCTGAACACTGAAGCTTTCTTT.